The 14 T cell receptor beta chains below come from one sample, sequenced in a study of cytomegalovirus exposure and HLA in healthy donors (dated by TCRdb to the late 2010s). The method behind the library was the immunoSEQ multiplex PCR assay. The multiplex PCR relied on a mix of 60 forward primers for TCR Vbeta segments and 13 reverse primers for TCR Jbeta segments. This immuneACCESS table, as held by TCRdb, lists in-frame sequences with V and J called but not all clones. Of the missing ones, under half trace to an unresolved V gene in checked studies; the others have no known cause. In all, the sample holds some 95,000 clones, and around 71% of those were seen once. The ten most abundant clones make up 2.1% of the sample. The sample comprised PBMCs. These receptors were taken from a man in his thirties or forties in good health and CMV-seronegative.

V is TRBV19 and J is TRBJ2-7, with 9 positions matching TRBD1. Germline loops: CDR1 LNHDA, CDR2 SQIVND (reference sequence). Unmatched junction bases numbered 2, after V lost 5 bases and J lost 6 bases. There are 12 residues in the CDR3. The CDR3 coding sequence is TGTGCCAGTAGTGGACAGGGGACCGAGCAGTACTTC. Its translation is CASSGQGTEQYF.

The genes are TRBV2 and TRBJ2-1; no clear D. The V and J ends lost 6 bases and 4 bases respectively, with 7 bases between them. The CDR3 covers 12 residues. Germline assignment: CDR1 SNHLY and CDR2 FYNNEI. The CDR3 region has the DNA TGTGCCAGCAGAGACTTATACAATGAGCAGTTCTTC. Amino acid sequence: CASRDLYNEQFF. Based on the CDR3 plus reference TRBV2 and TRBJ2-1, the full variable domain is EPEVTQTPSHQVTQMGQEVILRCVPISNHLYFYWYRQILGQKVEFLVSFYNNEISEKSEIFDDQFSVERPDGSNFTLKIRSTKLEDSAMYFCASRDLYNEQFFGPGTRLTVL.

V and J are TRBV6-1 and TRBJ2-3, with a tentative D call TRBD2 (5 bases). V lost 3 bases and J lost 2, with 12 bases in between. The CDR3 length is 15 residues. Germline lookup yields CDR1 MNHNS and CDR2 SASEGT. The CDR3 DNA reads as TGTGCCAGCAGTGACCAGCGGACCTCCACAGATACGCAGTATTTT. Amino acid sequence: CASSDQRTSTDTQYF.

This chain connects TRBV4-1 to TRBJ2-7; tentative D call: TRBD1 (5 bases). Trimming left V 0 bases short and J 3 bases short, with 9 bases between. The CDR3 length is 14 residues. Germline V lookup: CDR1 MGHRA, CDR2 YSYEKL. The CDR3 region is CASSQDSRVYEQYF. The CDR3 bases are TGCGCCAGCAGCCAAGATAGCAGGGTCTACGAGCAGTACTTC.

V is TRBV27 and J is TRBJ2-2, with D perhaps TRBD1 (5 bases). Per the germline V gene, CDR1 is MNHEY and CDR2 is SMNVEV (reference sequence). The V gene lost 7 bases and the J gene lost 7 bases, with 13 bases spanning the gap. The length of the CDR3 is 13 residues. Here the CDR3 reads CASTQGVGGELFF. The DNA of the CDR3 is TGTGCCAGCACCCAAGGGGTTGGCGGGGAGCTGTTTTTT.

DNA of the CDR3: TGTGCCAGCAGCTCCCTTGCGGGAGGGCCCGGTGAGACCCAGTACTTC. It translates to CASSSLAGGPGETQYF. The chain couples TRBV7-2 to TRBJ2-5; 9 bases fit TRBD2. This CDR3 has 16 amino acids. Germline assignment: CDR1 SGHTA and CDR2 FQGNSA. J lost 5 bases, V lost 4 bases, and 11 bases had no gene match.

Concerning this clone itself: At the DNA level, this CDR3 is encoded by other sequences in the same sample as well. The rearrangement links TRBV7-9 to TRBJ2-7, with D maybe TRBD1 (6 bases). The CDR3 is 13 amino acids. Trimming removed 1 base from V and 3 bases from J, with 7 bases in between. Germline loops: CDR1 SEHNR, CDR2 FQNEAQ (reference sequence). CDR3 nucleotides: TGTGCCAGCAGCTTAGGAGGGGGCTACGAGCAGTACTTC. This codes for CASSLGGGYEQYF.

V usage is TRBV6-4 and J usage is TRBJ2-2; 9 bases line up with TRBD2. Germline CDR1 and CDR2: MRHNA and SNTAGT. This CDR3 is 15 amino acids long. J was trimmed by 6 bases and V by 6 bases; bases with no gene match: 8. The CDR3 DNA is TGTGCCAGCAGCGCTATAGCGGGAGAGGCCGGGGAGCTGTTTTTT. It codes for CASSAIAGEAGELFF.

The V gene is TRBV9, the J gene TRBJ2-3; the D is unclear. The CDR3 spans 16 residues. Germline CDR1 reads SGDLS; CDR2 reads YYNGEE. The V end was cut by 0 bases, the J end by 1 base, with 12 bases between. The CDR3 DNA reads TGTGCCAGCAGCGTAGGGAGTTTCGCTGGCACAGATACGCAGTATTTT. Amino acid sequence: CASSVGSFAGTDTQYF.

This chain links TRBV7-9 with TRBJ1-1, with 8 bases identical to TRBD1. Germline V gives CDR1 SEHNR, CDR2 FQNEAQ (reference sequence). J lost 2 bases, V lost 5 bases, and 4 bases had no gene match. This CDR3 spans 14 amino acids. The DNA of the CDR3 is TGTGCCAGCAGCCCGACAGGGGTTAACACTGAAGCTTTCTTT. The encoded protein is CASSPTGVNTEAFF.

This chain links TRBV10-3 with TRBJ1-2; TRBD1 agrees at 7 bases. The junction had 21 bases not matched to a gene; V was cut back by 4 bases and J by 4 bases. There are 19 residues in the CDR3. Germline CDR1 ENHRY, CDR2 SYGVKD. The CDR3 is CAISVSISVLQQGTYGYTF. CDR3 in DNA: TGTGCCATCAGTGTTTCCATCAGTGTACTCCAACAGGGGACCTATGGCTACACCTTC.

This sequence joins TRBV7-9 and TRBJ1-2; the D gene is possibly TRBD1 (5 bases). Trimming took off 3 bases at V and 7 bases at J, with 12 bases between the two ends. The CDR3 has 13 residues. Germline loops: CDR1 SEHNR, CDR2 FQNEAQ (reference sequence). This CDR3 is CASSFPEGAGYTF. Here the CDR3 DNA reads TGTGCCAGCAGCTTCCCGGAAGGGGCTGGCTACACCTTC.

The rearrangement links TRBV28 to TRBJ2-3; 7 bases match TRBD2. Germline-derived CDR1 and CDR2 are MDHEN and SYDVKM. V trimming: 6 bases; J trimming: 4 bases; junction bases outside the gene matches: 13. The CDR3 extends over 16 amino acids. The CDR3 nucleotides read TGTGCCAGCAGCCCTTGGGGGGGGAAAGTTGCAGATACGCAGTATTTT. Protein product: CASSPWGGKVADTQYF.

J is TRBJ1-1 and V is TRBV19, with D perhaps matching TRBD1 (5 bases). V dropped 8 bases and J dropped 1 base, with 14 bases sitting between them. Germline CDR1 and CDR2: LNHDA and SQIVND (reference sequence). This CDR3 has 14 amino acids. This chain's CDR3 is CASWTGLRNTEAFF. The CDR3 coding sequence is TGTGCCAGTTGGACGGGACTCAGGAACACTGAAGCTTTCTTT.